Each of the 18 T cell receptor beta chains below was sequenced from the same sample in a study of blood T cells in healthy people across ages (dated by TCRdb to 2015 to 2017). Libraries came from 5' RACE. The sequencer listed for this sample is Illumina HiSeq 2500. A second PCR of roughly 6 to 11 cycles was performed with a sample-barcoded 5' primer and a J-beta primer mix. TCRdb ran its own pipeline on the public reads, namely fastp trimming at Q25 and MiXCR clone calling, and kept in-frame beta chains. CDR3 protein duplicates are merged, each entry listing the most common genes and DNA. For this sample the table gives fewer than 700,000 distinct CDR3 sequences, of which around two fifths were detected only once. Of the sample, roughly 30% is held by the ten largest clones. Specimen: blood. The source is a man aged 80 or over in good health.

This chain links TRBV21-1 with TRBJ2-1; the table's D call, TRBD1, has no DNA check behind it. TRBV21-1 is tagged as a pseudogene. This CDR3 has 15 residues. The CDR3 reads CAENGRGDGKETQFF. The CDR3, as DNA: TGTGCGGAGAACGGGAGAGGGGATGGGAAAGAGACCCAGTTCTTC.

The sample holds many counts of this clonotype. The chain employs TRBV29-1 and TRBJ2-7; 9 nucleotides line up with TRBD1. V lost 0 bases to trimming and J lost 5 bases; unmatched junction nucleotides: 8. Looked up from germline, CDR1 is SQVTM and CDR2 is ANQGSEA. This CDR3 comprises 15 residues. CDR3 sequence reads: CSVEDVGQGRNEQYF. CDR3 coding DNA: TGCAGCGTTGAAGATGTGGGACAGGGACGGAACGAGCAGTACTTC.

This chain connects TRBV3-1 to TRBJ2-6; D might be TRBD1 (6 bases). The CDR3 totals 19 residues. CDR1 is LGHDT and CDR2 is YNNKEL in the germline V gene (reference sequence). Trimming stripped 3 bases from V and 0 bases from J, with 18 bases between. CDR3 bases: TGTGCCAGCAGCCAGGGGGCAGCGCGGAAGGACTCTGGGGCCAACGTCCTGACTTTC. Translation gives CASSQGAARKDSGANVLTF.

V usage is TRBV5-1 and J usage is TRBJ1-6; TRBD1 agrees at 8 bases. The CDR3 covers 17 residues. Trimming at V came to 4 bases and at J to 7 bases, leaving 13 bases not matched to a gene. The V gene's germline CDR1 is SGHRS and CDR2 YFSETQ. CDR3 sequence (DNA): TGCGCCAGCAGCATGGAACTCGGACAGGGCAACAATTCACCCCTCCACTTT. Encoded protein: CASSMELGQGNNSPLHF.

The chain combines TRBV2 with TRBJ2-1, with 12 bases identical to TRBD2. The length of the CDR3 is 17 residues. CDR1 SNHLY and CDR2 FYNNEI come from the germline V gene. J was trimmed by 2 bases and V by 5 bases; bases with no gene match: 7. CDR3 DNA sequence: TGTGCCAGCAGTCACCGGACTAGCGGGGCCACCTACAATGAGCAGTTCTTC. This sequence encodes CASSHRTSGATYNEQFF.

The genes are TRBV6-2 or TRBV6-3 and TRBJ2-5; D remains unclear. With 5 bases removed from V and 5 bases from J, the gap between germline ends came to 9 bases. The CDR3 contains 12 residues. Germline values: CDR1 MNHEY, CDR2 SVGEGT. The CDR3 nucleotides read TGTGCCAGCAGTCAAAATCACGAGACCCAGTACTTC. Encoded protein: CASSQNHETQYF.

In this sample, this clonotype turned up once. The chain has TRBV3-1 and TRBJ1-2; D not resolved. Germline V CDR1 and CDR2: LGHDT, YNNKEL (reference sequence). The CDR3 sequence is 14 residues long. V lost 6 bases to trimming and J lost 4 bases, with 15 bases between them. The CDR3, as DNA: TGTGCCAGCAGTTCTTTTCAGCTTAGCTATGGCTACACCTTC. The encoded protein is CASSSFQLSYGYTF.

This chain links TRBV9 with TRBJ2-7; a possible D gene is TRBD1 (6 bases). The CDR3 covers 15 residues. Germline V CDR1 and CDR2: SGDLS, YYNGEE. Trimming left V 0 bases short and J 0 bases short, with 10 bases between. The CDR3 is CASSVATGLSYEQYF. CDR3 bases: TGTGCCAGCAGCGTAGCTACAGGGCTCTCCTACGAGCAGTACTTC.

In its sample, this clonotype was seen a few times. This chain uses TRBV27 with TRBJ1-6; no clear D gene. The CDR3 spans 15 residues. Germline CDR1 reads MNHEY; CDR2 reads SMNVEV (reference sequence). The V end was cut by 2 bases, the J end by 16 bases, with 21 bases between. As DNA, the CDR3 is TGTGCCAGCAGTTTAGGATGGCAAGGGAGCAGTAGACTCCACTTT. Its protein is CASSLGWQGSSRLHF.

The V call is TRBV15, the J call TRBJ1-2; TRBD1 is a possible D gene (6 bases). The CDR3 covers 15 residues. V lost 2 bases and J 3 bases, leaving 13 bases between the germline ends. Germline values: CDR1 LNHNV, CDR2 YYDKDF (reference sequence). The CDR3 region has the DNA TGTGCCACCAGCAGACCAGGAGAGGGGGACTATGGCTACACCTTC. It specifies CATSRPGEGDYGYTF.

The gene calls are TRBV20-1 and TRBJ2-1; 7 bases match TRBD1. Germline V gives CDR1 DFQATT, CDR2 SNEGSKA (reference sequence). CDR3 length equals 16 residues. V gave up 6 bases and J gave up 4 bases; unmatched junction bases: 15. The CDR3 here is CSAPEVGTESYNEQFF. CDR3 DNA: TGCAGTGCCCCTGAGGTGGGGACAGAAAGTTACAATGAGCAGTTCTTC.

The chain links TRBV7-2 to TRBJ2-7; TRBD2 matches 12 bases. The CDR3 consists of 15 residues. V was pared by 4 bases and J by 7 bases, with 8 bases of the junction left unmatched. Germline V CDR1 and CDR2: SGHTA, FQGNSA. CDR3 coding DNA: TGTGCCAGCAGCTCCTCCGGGACTAGCGGGCGAGAGCAGTACTTC. It encodes CASSSSGTSGREQYF. The variable domain in full, completed from reference TRBV7-2 and TRBJ2-7, reads GAGVSQSPSNKVTEKGKDVELRCDPISGHTALYWYRQSLGQGLEFLIYFQGNSAPDKSGLPSDRFSAERTGGSVSTLTIQRTQQEDSAVYLCASSSSGTSGREQYFGPGTRLTVT.

This clonotype turned up a few times. The chain couples TRBV3-1 to TRBJ1-2; D gene uncertain. The CDR3 length is 14 residues. V lost 4 bases and J 0 bases, leaving 9 bases between the germline ends. Germline V gene sequence: CDR1 LGHDT, CDR2 YNNKEL (reference sequence). The chain's CDR3 is CASSLPGTNYGYTF. For the CDR3, the DNA is TGTGCCAGCAGCCTACCCGGGACTAACTATGGCTACACCTTC.

The V call is TRBV20-1, the J call TRBJ1-2, with D perhaps matching TRBD1 (5 bases). Germline V lookup: CDR1 DFQATT, CDR2 SNEGSKA (reference sequence). The CDR3 is made up of 13 amino acids. The V end was cut by 6 bases, the J end by 2 bases, with 13 bases between. The CDR3 region has the DNA TGCAGTGCGTATGCACAGGACAACTATGGCTACACCTTC. This gives the protein CSAYAQDNYGYTF.

This clonotype was recorded a few times. The V call is TRBV25-1, the J call TRBJ2-7; D perhaps matches TRBD2 (5 bases). Germline loops: CDR1 MGHDK, CDR2 SYGVNS. V lost 3 bases, J lost 2 bases, and 11 bases lay in between. This CDR3 has 14 amino acids. CDR3 DNA: TGTGCCAGCAGTGACCCGGACGGGACCTACGAGCAGTACTTC. This codes for CASSDPDGTYEQYF.

The chain's CDR3 is CASSELGPNTGELFF. The CDR3 coding sequence is TGTGCCAGCAGTGAACTCGGGCCGAACACCGGGGAGCTGTTTTTT. V gene TRBV2 combines with J gene TRBJ2-2; D is uncertain. V was shortened by 2 bases and J by 0 bases, with 7 bases between the two germline ends. The CDR3 consists of 15 residues. Germline CDR1 SNHLY, CDR2 FYNNEI. The variable domain in full, with the rest retrieved from reference TRBV2 and TRBJ2-2, is EPEVTQTPSHQVTQMGQEVILRCVPISNHLYFYWYRQILGQKVEFLVSFYNNEISEKSEIFDDQFSVERPDGSNFTLKIRSTKLEDSAMYFCASSELGPNTGELFFGEGSRLTVL.

CDR3 region: CASNLAPADTQYF. CDR3 sequence (DNA): TGTGCCAGCAACCTAGCTCCTGCAGATACGCAGTATTTT. The chain combines TRBV5-5 with TRBJ2-3; the D gene is possibly TRBD2 (5 bases). The CDR3 extends over 13 amino acids. V was clipped by 6 bases and J by 4 bases, with 12 bases between them. CDR1 SGHKS and CDR2 YYEKEE come from the germline V gene (reference sequence). Based on the CDR3 plus reference TRBV5-5 and TRBJ2-3, the full variable domain is DAGVTQSPTHLIKTRGQQVTLRCSPISGHKSVSWYQQVLGQGPQFIFQYYEKEERGRGNFPDRFSARQFPNYSSELNVNALLLGDSALYLCASNLAPADTQYFGPGTRLTVL.

The rearrangement joins TRBV7-3 to TRBJ2-5, with D perhaps matching TRBD2 (6 bases). The CDR3 consists of 15 residues. V lost 5 bases and J lost 4, with 17 bases in between. Germline V gene lookup returns CDR1 SGHTA and CDR2 FQGTGA. CDR3 in DNA: TGTGCCAGCAGCCAAGCGGGCAGGGTGAGAGAGACCCAGTACTTC. This translates into CASSQAGRVRETQYF.